These T cell receptor beta chains were read from a single sample in a study of cytomegalovirus exposure and HLA in healthy donors. The method was immunoSEQ multiplex PCR; TCRdb's version includes in-frame clones alone and lacks a portion of them. The profile shows roughly 170,000 clones, about 82% of them singletons. The sample consisted of PBMCs. These receptors came from a female donor in good health and CMV-seronegative. CDR3s include the opening cysteine and the closing phenylalanine or tryptophan. A D gene is named only where the DNA matches it firmly. Clone sizes are given selectively: once, few, many, or a class where the clone is expanded.

D	V	J	size	DNA	CDR3
.	TRBV5-1	TRBJ2-2	.	TGCGCCAGCAGCTTGAACGGGGATAACACCGGGGAGCTGTTTTTT	CASSLNGDNTGELFF
.	TRBV23-1	TRBJ1-5	few	TGCGCCAGCAGTCAATCTAGCGGGGGGCGCGAGGTTAGCAATCAGCCCCAGCATTTT	CASSQSSGGREVSNQPQHF
TRBD1	TRBV5-5	TRBJ2-1	.	TGTGCCAGCAGCATCACAGGGGGCGCCTACAATGAGCAGTTCTTC	CASSITGGAYNEQFF
.	TRBV10-3	TRBJ1-2	.	TGTGCCATCAGTGACTCTCCGGGACGGGAGTATGGCTACACCTTC	CAISDSPGREYGYTF
TRBD2	TRBV7-2	TRBJ2-1	.	TGTGCCAGCAGCTTAGAAGGTAGCGGGGGAAAGTTCTTC	CASSLEGSGGKFF
TRBD1	TRBV9	TRBJ2-2	few	TGTGCCAGCAGCATCGCGGCAGGGGGCGGAGGTAACACCGGGGAGCTGTTTTTT	CASSIAAGGGGNTGELFF
.	TRBV7-2	TRBJ2-1	.	TGTGCCAGCAGCTCAAGACTGGGCTCCTACAATGAGCAGTTCTTC	CASSSRLGSYNEQFF
.	TRBV4-3	TRBJ1-3	.	TGCGCCAGCAGCCAAGATTGGGAGGGTAGTGGAAACACCATATATTTT	CASSQDWEGSGNTIYF
.	TRBV6-5	TRBJ1-6	.	TGTGCCAGCAGGGACATAAGCTCCTATAATTCACCCCTCCACTTT	CASRDISSYNSPLHF
.	TRBV6-1	TRBJ2-4	once	TGTGCCAGCAGTGAAGGGGTAAGGCTCCTAGGCAGTCAGTACTTC	CASSEGVRLLGSQYF
.	TRBV7-3	TRBJ1-2	.	TGTGCCAGCAGCTTAACGTATCAGGGTTCAGTCGAAGGCTACACCTTC	CASSLTYQGSVEGYTF
TRBD2	TRBV9	TRBJ2-5	.	TGTGCCAGCAGCGTTACCCTAGCGGGGTTTCAAGAGACCCAGTACTTC	CASSVTLAGFQETQYF
.	TRBV4-3	TRBJ1-5	.	TGCGCCAGCAGCCAAGAAAGGGGGATATGGGCCCAGCATTTT	CASSQERGIWAQHF
TRBD1	TRBV29-1	TRBJ2-3	.	TGCAGCGTTGAAGTACAGGGGGACAGGGTGTTCGAGCTGGATACGCAGTATTTT	CSVEVQGDRVFELDTQYF
.	TRBV6-5	TRBJ1-2	.	TGTGCCAGCACCCCTTTGGGGGGCTATGGCTACACCTTC	CASTPLGGYGYTF
TRBD1	TRBV4-2	TRBJ1-1	.	TGTGCCAGCAGCCTTGAATCAGGGGGTAGGACTGAAGCTTTCTTT	CASSLESGGRTEAFF
TRBD1	TRBV7-8	TRBJ2-7	.	TGTGCCAGCAGCTTGAAGCTGGGGACAGAATTTTACGAGCAGTACTTC	CASSLKLGTEFYEQYF
.	TRBV4-1	TRBJ1-5	.	TGCGCCAGCAGCCAAAGGGCAGGGGATAGCAATCAGCCCCAGCATTTT	CASSQRAGDSNQPQHF